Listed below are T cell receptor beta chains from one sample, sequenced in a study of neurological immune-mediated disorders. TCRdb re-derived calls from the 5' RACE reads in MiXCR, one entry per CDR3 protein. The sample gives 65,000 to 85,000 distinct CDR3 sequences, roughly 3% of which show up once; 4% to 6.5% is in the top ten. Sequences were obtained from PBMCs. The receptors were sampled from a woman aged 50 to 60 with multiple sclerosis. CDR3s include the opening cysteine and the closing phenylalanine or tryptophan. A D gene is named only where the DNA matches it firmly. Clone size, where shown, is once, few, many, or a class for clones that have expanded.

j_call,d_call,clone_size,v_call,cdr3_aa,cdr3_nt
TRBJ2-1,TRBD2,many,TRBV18,CASSLGGSGYNEQFF,TGTGCCAGCTCACTTGGCGGGAGCGGGTACAATGAGCAGTTCTTC
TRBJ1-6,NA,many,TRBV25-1,CASSERLENSPLHF,TGTGCCAGCAGTGAACGTCTTGAGAATTCACCCCTCCACTTT
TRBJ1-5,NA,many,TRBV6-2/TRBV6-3,CASNPQGGIGNQPQHF,TGTGCCAGCAACCCCCAGGGTGGGATAGGCAATCAGCCCCAGCATTTT
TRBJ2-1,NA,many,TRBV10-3,CAISERPGGIEQFF,TGTGCCATCAGCGAGCGGCCTGGAGGTATAGAGCAGTTCTTC
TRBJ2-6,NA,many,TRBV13,CASSLRRGSGANVLTF,TGTGCCAGCAGCCTAAGAAGAGGCTCTGGGGCCAACGTCCTGACTTTC
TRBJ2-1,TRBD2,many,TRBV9,CASSPPFPPAGETYNEQFF,TGTGCCAGCAGCCCACCTTTCCCCCCAGCGGGGGAGACCTACAATGAGCAGTTCTTC
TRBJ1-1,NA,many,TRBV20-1,CSAGEGFVDNTEAFF,TGCAGTGCGGGAGAAGGTTTCGTTGACAACACTGAAGCTTTCTTT
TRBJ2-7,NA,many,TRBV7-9,CASSLTSAEQYF,TGTGCCAGCAGCTTAACATCCGCCGAGCAGTACTTC
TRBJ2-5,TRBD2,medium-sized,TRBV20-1,CSAQPRTSVWETQYF,TGCAGTGCCCAACCCAGGACTAGCGTGTGGGAGACCCAGTACTTC
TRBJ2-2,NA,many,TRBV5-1,CASREANTGELFF,TGCGCCAGCAGGGAGGCGAACACCGGGGAGCTGTTTTTT
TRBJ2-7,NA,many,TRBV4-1,CASSQGAGTKEWEQYF,TGCGCCAGCAGCCAAGGGGCCGGGACAAAAGAGTGGGAGCAGTACTTC
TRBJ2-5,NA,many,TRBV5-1,CASSLGPTQETQYF,TGCGCCAGCAGCTTGGGACCGACACAAGAGACCCAGTACTTC
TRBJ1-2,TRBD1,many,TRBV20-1,CSASLTGRGHYGYTF,TGCAGTGCCTCATTGACAGGGCGCGGCCACTATGGCTACACCTTC
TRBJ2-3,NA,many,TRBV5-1,CASSLSPPNTDTQYF,TGCGCCAGCAGCTTGAGTCCTCCAAACACAGATACGCAGTATTTT
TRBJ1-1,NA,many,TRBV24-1,CATSAQGLEAFF,TGTGCCACCAGTGCCCAAGGCCTTGAAGCTTTCTTT
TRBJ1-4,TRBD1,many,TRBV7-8,CASSLQGGYEKLFF,TGTGCCAGCAGCCTACAGGGGGGATACGAAAAACTGTTTTTT
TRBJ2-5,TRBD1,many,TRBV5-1,CASSLQGVREETQYF,TGCGCCAGCAGCTTGCAGGGGGTCAGGGAAGAGACCCAGTACTTC
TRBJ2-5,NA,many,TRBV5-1,CASSWMSSQETQYF,TGCGCCAGCAGCTGGATGTCCAGTCAAGAGACCCAGTACTTC
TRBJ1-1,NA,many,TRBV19,CASRLQGAAFF,TGTGCCAGTAGGCTACAGGGTGCAGCTTTCTTT
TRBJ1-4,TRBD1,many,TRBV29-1,CSVSGGGLEKLFF,TGCAGCGTTTCAGGGGGCGGACTTGAAAAACTGTTTTTT
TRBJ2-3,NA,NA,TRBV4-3,CDSSKDFRTQYF,TGCGACAGCAGCAAAGATTTCCGGACGCAGTATTTT
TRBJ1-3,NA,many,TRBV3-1,CASSQGRGNTIYF,TGTGCCAGCAGCCAAGGGCGTGGAAACACCATATATTTT
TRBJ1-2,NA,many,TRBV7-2,CASSTRQYGYTF,TGTGCCAGCAGCACAAGACAGTATGGCTACACCTTC
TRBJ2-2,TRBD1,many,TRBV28,CASYRGPSTGELFF,TGTGCCAGCTACAGGGGGCCTAGCACCGGGGAGCTGTTTTTT
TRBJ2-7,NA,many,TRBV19,CASSIPGQAYEQYF,TGTGCCAGTAGTATACCAGGGCAGGCTTACGAGCAGTACTTC
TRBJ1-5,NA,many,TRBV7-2,CASSLSGVDNQPQHF,TGTGCCAGCAGCTTATCAGGGGTGGATAATCAGCCCCAGCATTTT
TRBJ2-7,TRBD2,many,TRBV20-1,CSALLAGSWEQYF,TGCAGTGCTTTACTAGCGGGTTCCTGGGAGCAGTACTTC
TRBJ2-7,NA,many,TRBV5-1,CASSRAIPYEQYF,TGCGCCAGCAGCCGAGCTATACCCTACGAGCAGTACTTC
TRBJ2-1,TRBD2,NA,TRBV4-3,CASSHDNIAGGYNEQFF,TGCGCCAGCAGCCACGACAATATAGCGGGAGGGTACAATGAGCAGTTCTTC
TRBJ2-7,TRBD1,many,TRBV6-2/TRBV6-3,CASSASGTGFYEQYF,TGTGCCAGCAGCGCGTCCGGGACAGGGTTCTACGAGCAGTACTTC
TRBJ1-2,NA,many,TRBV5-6,CASSLTAAGGYTF,TGTGCCAGCAGCTTGACGGCCGCCGGTGGCTACACCTTC
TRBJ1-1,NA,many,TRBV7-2,CASSLLLRGGTEAFF,TGTGCCAGCAGCTTATTATTGAGAGGGGGGACTGAAGCTTTCTTT
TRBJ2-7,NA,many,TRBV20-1,CSARDRRYEQYF,TGCAGTGCTAGAGATCGCCGCTACGAGCAGTACTTC
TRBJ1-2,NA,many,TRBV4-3,CASSQDRSSVGGYTF,TGCGCCAGCAGCCAAGATAGGAGCTCAGTGGGTGGCTACACCTTC
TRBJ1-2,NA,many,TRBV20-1,CSALSYVGSSFNYGYTF,TGCAGTGCTCTATCCTACGTGGGGTCCTCCTTTAACTATGGCTACACCTTC
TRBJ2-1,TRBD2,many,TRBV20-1,CSAFTSGGTLNSYNEQFF,TGCAGTGCTTTTACTAGCGGGGGGACGCTGAATTCCTACAATGAGCAGTTCTTC
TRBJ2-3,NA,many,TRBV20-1,CSALTRRGTDTQYF,TGCAGTGCGTTAACTCGTAGGGGGACAGATACGCAGTATTTT
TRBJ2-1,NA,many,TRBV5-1,CASSLAHEQFF,TGCGCCAGCAGCTTGGCGCATGAGCAGTTCTTC
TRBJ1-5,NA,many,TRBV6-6,CASSSRGISNQPQHF,TGTGCCAGCAGTTCCAGGGGAATTAGCAATCAGCCCCAGCATTTT
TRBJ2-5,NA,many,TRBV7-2,CASSLYTETQYF,TGTGCCAGCAGCTTATATACCGAGACCCAGTACTTC
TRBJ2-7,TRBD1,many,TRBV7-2,CASSLTRDRAYEQYF,TGTGCCAGCAGCTTGACTCGGGACAGAGCATACGAGCAGTACTTC
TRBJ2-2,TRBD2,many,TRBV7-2,CASSLRTSAGELFF,TGTGCCAGCAGCTTGAGGACTAGCGCCGGGGAGCTGTTTTTT
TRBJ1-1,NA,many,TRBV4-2,CASSQGPTGLNTEAFF,TGTGCCAGCAGCCAAGGACCGACAGGACTGAACACTGAAGCTTTCTTT
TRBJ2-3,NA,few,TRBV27,CATHLRPSTDTQYF,TGTGCCACCCACTTGCGCCCTAGCACAGATACGCAGTATTTT
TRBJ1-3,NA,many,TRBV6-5,CASSYRGSGGNTIYF,TGTGCCAGCAGTTACCGGGGCTCCGGTGGAAACACCATATATTTT
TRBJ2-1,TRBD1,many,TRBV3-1,CASSRGPGQGINEQFF,TGTGCCAGCAGCCGAGGCCCGGGACAGGGAATTAATGAGCAGTTCTTC
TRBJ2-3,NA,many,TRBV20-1,CSAGLEPSSTDTQYF,TGCAGTGCTGGACTGGAGCCATCTAGCACAGATACGCAGTATTTT
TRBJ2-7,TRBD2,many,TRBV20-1,CSAPREDNYEQYF,TGCAGTGCCCCGCGGGAGGACAACTACGAGCAGTACTTC
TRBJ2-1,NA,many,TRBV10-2,CASTPDLAYNEQFF,TGCGCCAGCACCCCGGATTTGGCCTACAATGAGCAGTTCTTC
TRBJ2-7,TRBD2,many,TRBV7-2,CASTIAGDYEQYF,TGTGCCAGCACCATAGCGGGAGACTACGAGCAGTACTTC
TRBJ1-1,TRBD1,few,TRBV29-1,CSVEGGKGATEAFF,TGCAGCGTTGAAGGAGGAAAGGGGGCGACTGAAGCTTTCTTT
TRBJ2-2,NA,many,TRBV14,CASSQGFTGELFF,TGTGCCAGCAGCCAAGGATTCACCGGGGAGCTGTTTTTT
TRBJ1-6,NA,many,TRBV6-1,CASSEVTPSNSPLHF,TGTGCCAGCAGTGAAGTCACTCCGTCGAATTCACCCCTCCACTTT
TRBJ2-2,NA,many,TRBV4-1,CASSPMGARGVNTGELFF,TGCGCCAGCAGCCCGATGGGGGCCAGGGGCGTGAACACCGGGGAGCTGTTTTTT
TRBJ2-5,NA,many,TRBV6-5,CASSLAGGGWETQYF,TGTGCCAGCAGCCTGGCCGGGGGCGGTTGGGAGACCCAGTACTTC
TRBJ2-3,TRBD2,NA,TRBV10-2,CASQERGGSDTQYF,TGCGCCAGCCAGGAGCGGGGGGGCTCAGATACGCAGTATTTT
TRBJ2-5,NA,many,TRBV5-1,CASSLGLEETQYF,TGCGCCAGCAGCTTGGGCTTAGAAGAGACCCAGTACTTC